This T cell receptor (beta chain) was retrieved from a study of blood T cells in healthy people across ages. Study-level points and caveats: A roughly linear age-dependent decrease characterized TCR beta diversity per million T cells.

For this clonotype: Antigen unknown.

With a J-beta primer mix and a sample-barcoded 5' primer, a second PCR ran about 7 to 11 cycles. Every cDNA molecule bore a tag from a template-switch adaptor containing 12 random nucleotides. Each of the samples gave a minimum of 2.5 million paired-end reads that contained CDR3. TCRdb called the 5' RACE reads again in MiXCR, with one record for every CDR3 protein. The sample has about 1,400,000 distinct CDR3 sequences, almost 60% seen once. Per the germline V gene, CDR1 is SGHTA and CDR2 is FQGNSA. The CDR3 contains 15 residues. The J segment lost 4 bases and the V segment lost 3 bases, leaving 6 bases of the junction unmatched.

V and J are TRBV7-2 and TRBJ2-7; 10 positions agree with TRBD2. The sequence came from a man between 18 and 29 years old in good health. The sample consisted of blood. The CDR3 DNA follows: TGTGCCAGCAGCTTGTCCGGGACTAGCGTGTACGAGCAGTACTTC. Encoded protein: CASSLSGTSVYEQYF.